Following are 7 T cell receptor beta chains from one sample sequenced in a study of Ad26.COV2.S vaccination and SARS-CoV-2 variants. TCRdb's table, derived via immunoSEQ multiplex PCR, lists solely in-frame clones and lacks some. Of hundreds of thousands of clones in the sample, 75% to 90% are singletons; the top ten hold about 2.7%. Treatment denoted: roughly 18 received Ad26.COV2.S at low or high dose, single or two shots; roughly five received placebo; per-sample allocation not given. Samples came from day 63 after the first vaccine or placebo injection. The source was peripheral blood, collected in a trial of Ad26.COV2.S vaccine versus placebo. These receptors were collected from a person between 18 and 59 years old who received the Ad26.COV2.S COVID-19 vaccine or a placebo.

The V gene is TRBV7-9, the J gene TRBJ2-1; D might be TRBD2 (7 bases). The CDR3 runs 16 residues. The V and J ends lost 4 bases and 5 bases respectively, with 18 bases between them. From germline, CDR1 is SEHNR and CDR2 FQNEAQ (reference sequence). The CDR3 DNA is TGTGCCAGCAGCTCTCTTGGGGGGGCGCCGGACAATGAGCAGTTCTTC. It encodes CASSSLGGAPDNEQFF.

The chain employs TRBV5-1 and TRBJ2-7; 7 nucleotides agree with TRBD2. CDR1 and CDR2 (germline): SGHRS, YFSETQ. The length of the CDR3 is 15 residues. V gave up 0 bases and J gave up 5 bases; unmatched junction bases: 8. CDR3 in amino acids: CASSLASGIWNEQYV. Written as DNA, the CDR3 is TGCGCCAGCAGCTTGGCCAGCGGGATTTGGAACGAGCAGTACGTC.

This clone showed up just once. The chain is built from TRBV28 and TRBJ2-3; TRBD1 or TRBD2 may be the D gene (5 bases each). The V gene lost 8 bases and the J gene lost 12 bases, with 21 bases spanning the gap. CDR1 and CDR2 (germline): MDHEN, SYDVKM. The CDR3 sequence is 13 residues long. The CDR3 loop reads CASFPGASNPQYF. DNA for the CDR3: TGTGCCAGCTTCCCCGGGGCCTCCAACCCCCAGTATTTT.

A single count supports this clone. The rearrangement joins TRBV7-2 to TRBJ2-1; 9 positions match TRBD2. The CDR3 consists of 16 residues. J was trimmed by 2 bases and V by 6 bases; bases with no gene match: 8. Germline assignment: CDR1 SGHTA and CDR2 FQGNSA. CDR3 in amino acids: CASSSGLAFTYNEQFF. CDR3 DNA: TGTGCCAGCAGTTCGGGACTAGCATTTACCTACAATGAGCAGTTCTTC. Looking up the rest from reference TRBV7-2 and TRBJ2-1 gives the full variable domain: GAGVSQSPSNKVTEKGKDVELRCDPISGHTALYWYRQSLGQGLEFLIYFQGNSAPDKSGLPSDRFSAERTGGSVSTLTIQRTQQEDSAVYLCASSSGLAFTYNEQFFGPGTRLTVL.

The CDR3 region is CASSLVSLGYTEAFF. The CDR3 DNA is TGTGCCAGCAGCTTAGTCTCCTTAGGCTACACTGAAGCTTTCTTT. The chain combines TRBV7-2 with TRBJ1-1; unclear D gene. Trimming shortened V by 1 base and J by 3 bases, and 12 bases separated the two germline ends. Germline loops: CDR1 SGHTA, CDR2 FQGNSA. This CDR3 contains 15 residues.

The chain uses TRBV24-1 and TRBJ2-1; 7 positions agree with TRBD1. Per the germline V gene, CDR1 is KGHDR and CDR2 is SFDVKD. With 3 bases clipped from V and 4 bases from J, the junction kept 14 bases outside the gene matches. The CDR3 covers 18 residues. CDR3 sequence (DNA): TGTGCCACCAGTGATCCAAATCCCCAACAGGGGCGGTACAATGAGCAGTTCTTC. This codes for CATSDPNPQQGRYNEQFF.

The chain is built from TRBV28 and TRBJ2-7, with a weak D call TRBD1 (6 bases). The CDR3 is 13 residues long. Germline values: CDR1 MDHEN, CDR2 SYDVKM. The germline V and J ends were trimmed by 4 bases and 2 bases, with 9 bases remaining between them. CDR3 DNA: TGTGCCAGCAGTTCAGGGGATGCCTACGAGCAGTACTTC. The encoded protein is CASSSGDAYEQYF.